The present T cell receptor (beta chain) was sequenced within a study of T cell responses to AZD1222 COVID-19 vaccine. Data came from immunoSEQ multiplex PCR; TCRdb stores just in-frame clones and leaves some out. In the table there are tens of thousands of clones, approximately 91% of which are singletons. This clone was counted a single time. No antigen is known for it. General study points: Only after the peak T cell response were repertoires sampled.

Germline CDR1 and CDR2: MNHEY and SVGAGI. This CDR3 is 16 amino acids long. Trimming removed 0 bases from V and 4 bases from J; junction bases left unmatched: 3. The TCR was taken from an adult in good health. The specimen comprised peripheral blood, sampled on day 0 of AZD1222 vaccination. The rearrangement links TRBV6-5 to TRBJ2-3; TRBD1 agrees at 11 bases. The DNA for the CDR3 is TGTGCCAGCAGTTACTCGGGGACAGGGGGGCCAGATACGCAGTATTTT. Protein: CASSYSGTGGPDTQYF.